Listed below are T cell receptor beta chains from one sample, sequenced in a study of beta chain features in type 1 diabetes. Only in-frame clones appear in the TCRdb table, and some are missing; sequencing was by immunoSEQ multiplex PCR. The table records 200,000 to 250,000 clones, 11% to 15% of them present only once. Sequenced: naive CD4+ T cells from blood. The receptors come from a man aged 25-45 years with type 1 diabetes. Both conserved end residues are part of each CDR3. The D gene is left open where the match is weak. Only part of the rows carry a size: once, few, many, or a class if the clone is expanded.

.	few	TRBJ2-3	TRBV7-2	CASSLSSASTDTQYF	TGTGCCAGCAGCCTTTCGAGCGCAAGCACAGATACGCAGTATTTT
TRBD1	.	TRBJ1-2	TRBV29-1	CSVEQGALYGYTF	TGCAGCGTAGAACAGGGGGCTCTCTATGGCTACACCTTC
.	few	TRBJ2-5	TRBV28	CASSLQVQETQYF	TGTGCCAGCAGTTTACAGGTCCAAGAGACCCAGTACTTC
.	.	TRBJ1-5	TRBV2	CASRASTGNNQPQHF	TGTGCCAGCAGGGCAAGCACAGGAAACAATCAGCCCCAGCATTTT
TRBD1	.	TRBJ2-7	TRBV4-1	CASSQDGQGAIPYEQYF	TGCGCCAGCAGCCAAGATGGACAGGGGGCAATCCCCTACGAGCAGTACTTC
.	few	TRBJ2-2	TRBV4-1	CASSQGTATQISTGELFF	TGCGCCAGCAGCCAAGGTACAGCAACTCAGATTTCCACCGGGGAGCTGTTTTTT
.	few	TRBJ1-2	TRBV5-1	CASSPRGGNYGYTF	TGCGCCAGCAGCCCACGCGGGGGTAACTATGGCTACACCTTC
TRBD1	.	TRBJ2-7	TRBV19	CASRGQGAGEQYF	TGTGCCAGTAGAGGACAGGGGGCGGGCGAGCAGTACTTC
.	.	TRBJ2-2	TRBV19	CASSKGVGRTGELFF	TGTGCCAGTAGTAAAGGGGTCGGTCGCACCGGGGAGCTGTTTTTT
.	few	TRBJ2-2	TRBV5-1	CASSLGLSGELFF	TGCGCCAGCAGCTTGGGTTTATCCGGGGAGCTGTTTTTT
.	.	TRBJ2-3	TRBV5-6	CASSLTQRRRTDTQYF	TGTGCCAGCAGCTTGACCCAGCGCCGCCGCACAGATACGCAGTATTTT
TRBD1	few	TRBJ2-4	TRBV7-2	CASSSGQKNIQYF	TGTGCCAGCAGCTCGGGACAGAAAAACATTCAGTACTTC
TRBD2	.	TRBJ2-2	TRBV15	CATSRGTSRGTGELFF	TGTGCCACCAGCAGAGGGACTAGTCGGGGGACCGGGGAGCTGTTTTTT
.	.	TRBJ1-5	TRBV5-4	CASSLGGVDQPQHF	TGTGCCAGCAGCTTGGGCGGGGTCGATCAGCCCCAGCATTTT
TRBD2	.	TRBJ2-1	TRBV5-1	CASSLRQGLAKNEQFF	TGCGCCAGCAGCCTGCGACAGGGACTAGCGAAGAATGAGCAGTTCTTC
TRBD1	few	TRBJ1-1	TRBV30	CAWNRGYTEAFF	TGTGCCTGGAACAGGGGTTACACTGAAGCTTTCTTT
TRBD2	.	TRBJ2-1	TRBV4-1	CASSQDLAGTRKFF	TGCGCCAGCAGCCAAGATTTAGCCGGGACTAGAAAGTTCTTC
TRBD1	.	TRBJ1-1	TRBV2	CASSGRQGDTEAFF	TGTGCCAGCAGTGGACGCCAGGGGGACACTGAAGCTTTCTTT
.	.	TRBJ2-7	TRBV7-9	CASSLEMTSYEQYF	TGTGCCAGCAGCTTAGAGATGACTAGCTACGAGCAGTACTTC
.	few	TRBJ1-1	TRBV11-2	CASSLESAPGGEAFF	TGTGCCAGCAGCTTAGAGTCAGCTCCAGGAGGTGAAGCTTTCTTT
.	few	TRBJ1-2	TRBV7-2	CASSLGGFNYGYTF	TGTGCCAGCAGCTTGGGGGGGTTTAACTATGGCTACACCTTC
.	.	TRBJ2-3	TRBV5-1	CASSLASTDTQYF	TGCGCCAGCAGCTTGGCCTCGACAGATACGCAGTATTTT
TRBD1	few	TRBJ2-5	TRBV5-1	CASSFGPGQLQETQYF	TGCGCCAGCAGCTTTGGACCGGGACAGCTCCAAGAGACCCAGTACTTC
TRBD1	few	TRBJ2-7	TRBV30	CAWSAKGQYIDF	TGTGCCTGGAGCGCGAAGGGACAGTATATCGACTTC
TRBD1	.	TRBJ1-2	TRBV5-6	CASSLDGQAYGYTF	TGTGCCAGCAGCTTGGATGGACAGGCCTATGGCTACACCTTC
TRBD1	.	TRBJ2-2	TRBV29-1	CSVAGQGSGELFF	TGCAGCGTTGCGGGACAGGGGTCCGGGGAGCTGTTTTTT
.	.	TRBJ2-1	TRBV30	CAWSTGNFGGGEQFF	TGTGCCTGGAGTACCGGGAACTTCGGCGGTGGTGAGCAGTTCTTC
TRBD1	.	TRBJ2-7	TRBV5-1	CASSLETGGSYEQYF	TGCGCCAGCAGCTTGGAGACAGGGGGTAGCTACGAGCAGTACTTC
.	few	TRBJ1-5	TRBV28	CASSLWTVNQPQHF	TGTGCCAGCAGTTTGTGGACAGTCAATCAGCCCCAGCATTTT
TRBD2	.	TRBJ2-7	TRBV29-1	CSVYLTSSSYEQYF	TGCAGCGTTTATTTGACTAGCTCCTCCTACGAGCAGTACTTC
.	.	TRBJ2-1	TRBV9	CASSSDWDEQFF	TGTGCCAGCAGCTCGGACTGGGATGAGCAGTTCTTC
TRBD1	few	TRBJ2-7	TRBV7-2	CASSLATGGLYEQYF	TGTGCCAGCAGCTTAGCGACAGGGGGCCTCTACGAGCAGTACTTC
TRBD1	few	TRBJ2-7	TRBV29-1	CSVEGATGSLGQYF	TGCAGCGTTGAAGGAGCGACAGGGTCGCTTGGGCAGTACTTC
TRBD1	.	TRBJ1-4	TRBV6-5	CASSWSGTVDEKLFF	TGTGCCAGCAGTTGGTCCGGGACAGTGGATGAAAAACTGTTTTTT
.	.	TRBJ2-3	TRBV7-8	CASNRLGAVTDTQYF	TGTGCCAGCAACCGACTAGGGGCCGTCACAGATACGCAGTATTTT
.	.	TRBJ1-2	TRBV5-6	CASSLGTPLLKYGYTF	TGTGCCAGCAGCCTCGGGACACCCCTCCTAAAATATGGCTACACCTTC
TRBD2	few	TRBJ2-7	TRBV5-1	CASSSGLAWSSYEQYF	TGCGCCAGCAGCTCGGGACTAGCGTGGAGCTCCTACGAGCAGTACTTC
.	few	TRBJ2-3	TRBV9	CASSSRGGATDTQYF	TGTGCCAGCAGCTCCAGAGGGGGGGCGACAGATACGCAGTATTTT
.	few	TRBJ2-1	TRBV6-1	CASSVAAGPYNEQFF	TGTGCCAGCAGTGTGGCGGCGGGCCCCTACAATGAGCAGTTCTTC
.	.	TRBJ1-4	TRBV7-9	CASSTGWEANEKLFF	TGTGCCAGCAGCACCGGGTGGGAGGCTAATGAAAAACTGTTTTTT
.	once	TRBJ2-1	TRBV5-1	CASSSLPTGTSYNEQFF	TGCGCCAGCAGCTCACTGCCTACCGGGACTTCCTACAATGAGCAGTTCTTC
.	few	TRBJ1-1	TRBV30	CAWSVFGVTEAFF	TGTGCCTGGAGTGTCTTCGGGGTCACTGAAGCTTTCTTT
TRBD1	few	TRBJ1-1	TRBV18	CASSPGTENTEAFF	TGTGCCAGCTCACCAGGGACAGAGAACACTGAAGCTTTCTTT
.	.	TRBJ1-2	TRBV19	CASSLLTGANYGYTF	TGTGCCAGTAGTCTTCTAACGGGAGCTAACTATGGCTACACCTTC
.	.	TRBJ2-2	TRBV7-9	CASRRTQNTGELFF	TGTGCCAGCAGAAGGACTCAGAACACCGGGGAGCTGTTTTTT
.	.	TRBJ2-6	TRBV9	CASSVGGGGARRANVLTF	TGTGCCAGCAGCGTAGGGGGAGGCGGGGCGCGGAGGGCCAACGTCCTGACTTTC
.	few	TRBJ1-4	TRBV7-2	CASSAYSGGREEKLFF	TGTGCCAGCAGCGCGTACAGTGGGGGGAGGGAGGAAAAACTGTTTTTT
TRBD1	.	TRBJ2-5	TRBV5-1	CASSLGRTGETQYF	TGCGCCAGCAGCTTGGGTAGGACAGGGGAGACCCAGTACTTC
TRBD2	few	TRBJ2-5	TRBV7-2	CASSKGLAGDHGTQYF	TGTGCCAGCAGCAAGGGACTAGCGGGGGACCACGGGACCCAGTACTTC
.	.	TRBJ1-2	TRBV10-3	CAIMADNGYTF	TGTGCCATCATGGCAGATAATGGCTACACCTTC
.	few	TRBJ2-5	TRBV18	CASSPNSQETQYF	TGTGCCAGCTCACCGAACTCCCAAGAGACCCAGTACTTC
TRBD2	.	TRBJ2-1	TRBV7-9	CASSLGGLAPNEQFF	TGTGCCAGCAGCTTAGGGGGACTAGCGCCGAATGAGCAGTTCTTC
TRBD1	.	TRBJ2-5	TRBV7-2	CASSQGAQETQYF	TGTGCCAGCAGTCAGGGGGCTCAAGAGACCCAGTACTTC
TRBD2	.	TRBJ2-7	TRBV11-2	CASSSGLAGDEQYF	TGTGCCAGCAGTTCTGGACTAGCGGGAGACGAGCAGTACTTC
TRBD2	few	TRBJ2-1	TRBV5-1	CASSPQTSGSYNEQFF	TGCGCCAGCAGCCCTCAGACTAGCGGGAGCTACAATGAGCAGTTCTTC
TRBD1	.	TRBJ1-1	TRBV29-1	CSAGTGNTEAFF	TGCAGCGCTGGGACAGGGAACACTGAAGCTTTCTTT
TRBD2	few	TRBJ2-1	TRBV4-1	CASSQPTSGSKGNEQFF	TGCGCCAGCAGCCAACCGACTAGCGGTTCTAAAGGGAATGAGCAGTTCTTC
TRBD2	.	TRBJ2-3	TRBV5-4	CASSSTGTSRADTQYF	TGTGCCAGCAGCTCTACCGGGACTAGCCGCGCAGATACGCAGTATTTT
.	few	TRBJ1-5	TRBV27	CASKQNGGLSQPQHF	TGTGCCAGCAAACAAAACGGGGGGCTTAGTCAGCCCCAGCATTTT
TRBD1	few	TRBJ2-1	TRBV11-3	CASSRDRIYNEQFF	TGTGCCAGCAGCCGGGACAGGATTTACAATGAGCAGTTCTTC